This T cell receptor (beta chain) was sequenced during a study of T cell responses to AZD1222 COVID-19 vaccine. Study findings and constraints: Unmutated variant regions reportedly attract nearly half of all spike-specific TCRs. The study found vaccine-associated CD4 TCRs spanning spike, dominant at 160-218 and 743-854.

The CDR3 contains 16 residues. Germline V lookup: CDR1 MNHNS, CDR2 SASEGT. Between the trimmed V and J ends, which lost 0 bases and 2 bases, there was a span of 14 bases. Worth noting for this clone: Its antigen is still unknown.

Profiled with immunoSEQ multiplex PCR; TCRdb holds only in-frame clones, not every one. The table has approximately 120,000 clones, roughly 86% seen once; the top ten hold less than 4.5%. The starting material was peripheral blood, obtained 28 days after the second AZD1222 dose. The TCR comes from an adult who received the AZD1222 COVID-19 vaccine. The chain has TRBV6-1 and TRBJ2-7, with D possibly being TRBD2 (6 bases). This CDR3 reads CASSEASGGGTYEQYF. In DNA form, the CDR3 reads TGTGCCAGCAGTGAAGCTTCCGGGGGAGGAACCTACGAGCAGTACTTC.